This T cell receptor beta chain derives from a study of post-analysis software for immune sequencing data. Findings and limits, study-wide: Versus controls, multiple sclerosis patients showed significantly lower diversity (normalized Chao1). Patients had higher frequencies than controls of five TRBV segments, including TRBV5-6, TRBV5-1 and TRBV20-1.

The CDR3 spans 12 residues. J lost 5 bases, V lost 4 bases, and 3 bases had no gene match. Germline V CDR1 and CDR2: SQVTM, ANQGSEA. Unique molecular identifiers were built into the TCR beta cDNA libraries. Input amounts of 1 to 10 million T cells were used. These gave approximately 500,000 cDNA molecules, so each molecule approximated one T cell. TCRdb reprocessed the PCR reads via MiXCR and lists one record per CDR3 protein. The repertoire has roughly 730,000 distinct CDR3 sequences, around 27% of them found once; the top ten carry more than 0.55%. Concerning this clonotype itself: Its target is not known.

The TCR originated in a girl between 10 and 17 years old with multiple sclerosis. The V gene is TRBV29-1, the J gene TRBJ1-1, with 8 positions matching TRBD1. Sequenced input: blood. CDR3 sequence: CSVAQGETEAFF. The CDR3 coding sequence is TGCAGCGTTGCACAGGGGGAGACTGAAGCTTTCTTT. Combining the CDR3 with reference TRBV29-1 and TRBJ1-1 gives the whole variable domain SAVISQKPSRDICQRGTSLTIQCQVDSQVTMMFWYRQQPGQSLTLIATANQGSEATYESGFVIDKFPISRPNLTFSTLTVSNMSPEDSSIYLCSVAQGETEAFFGQGTRLTVV.